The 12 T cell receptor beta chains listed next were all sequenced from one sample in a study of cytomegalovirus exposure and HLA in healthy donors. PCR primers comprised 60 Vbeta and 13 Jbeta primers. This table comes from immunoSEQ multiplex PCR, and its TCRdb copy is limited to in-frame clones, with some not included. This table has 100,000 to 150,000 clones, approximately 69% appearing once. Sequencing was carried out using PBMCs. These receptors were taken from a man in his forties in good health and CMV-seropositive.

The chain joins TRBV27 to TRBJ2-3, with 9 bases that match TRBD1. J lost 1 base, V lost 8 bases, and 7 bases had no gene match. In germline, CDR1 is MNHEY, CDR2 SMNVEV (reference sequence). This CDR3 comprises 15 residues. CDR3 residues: CASSIRDRGTDTQYF. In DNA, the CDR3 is TGTGCCAGCTCAATCCGGGACAGGGGCACAGATACGCAGTATTTT.

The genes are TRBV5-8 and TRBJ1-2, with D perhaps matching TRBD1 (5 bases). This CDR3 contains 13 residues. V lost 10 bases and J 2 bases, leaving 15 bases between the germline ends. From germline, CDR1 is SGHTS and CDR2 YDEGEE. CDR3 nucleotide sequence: TGTGCCGGATCCGCGCCAGGGAACTATGGCTACACCTTC. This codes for CAGSAPGNYGYTF.

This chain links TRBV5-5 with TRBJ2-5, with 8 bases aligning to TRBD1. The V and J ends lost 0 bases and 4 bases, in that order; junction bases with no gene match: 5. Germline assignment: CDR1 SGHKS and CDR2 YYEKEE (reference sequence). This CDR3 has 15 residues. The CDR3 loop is CASSLGTGQGETQYF. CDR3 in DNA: TGTGCCAGCAGCTTGGGGACAGGGCAGGGAGAGACCCAGTACTTC.

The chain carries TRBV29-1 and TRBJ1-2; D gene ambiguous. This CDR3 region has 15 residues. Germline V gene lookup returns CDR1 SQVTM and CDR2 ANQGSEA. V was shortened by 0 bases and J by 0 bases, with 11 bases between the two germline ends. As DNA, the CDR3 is TGCAGCGTTGAAGATAGTACAGAAGCTAACTATGGCTACACCTTC. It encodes CSVEDSTEANYGYTF.

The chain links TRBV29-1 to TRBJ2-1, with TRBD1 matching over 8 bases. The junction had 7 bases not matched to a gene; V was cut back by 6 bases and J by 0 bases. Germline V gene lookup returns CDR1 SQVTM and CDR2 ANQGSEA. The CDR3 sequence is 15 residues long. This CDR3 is CSVAWTGSSYNEQFF. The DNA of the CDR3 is TGCAGCGTGGCCTGGACAGGGAGCTCCTACAATGAGCAGTTCTTC.

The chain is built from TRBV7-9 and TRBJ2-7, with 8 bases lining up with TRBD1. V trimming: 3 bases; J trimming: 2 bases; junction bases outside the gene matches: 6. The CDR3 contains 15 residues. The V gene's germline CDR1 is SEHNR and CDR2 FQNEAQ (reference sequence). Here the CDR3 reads CASSFVQGETYEQYF. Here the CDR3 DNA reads TGTGCCAGCAGCTTCGTACAGGGGGAAACCTACGAGCAGTACTTC.

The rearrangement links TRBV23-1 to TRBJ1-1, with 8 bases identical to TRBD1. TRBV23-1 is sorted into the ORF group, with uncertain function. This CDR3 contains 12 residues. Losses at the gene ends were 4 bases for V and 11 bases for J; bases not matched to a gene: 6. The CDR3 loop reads CASSPGQGLAFF. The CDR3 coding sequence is TGCGCCAGCAGTCCCGGACAGGGTTTGGCTTTCTTT.

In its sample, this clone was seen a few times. Here the CDR3 DNA reads TGTGCCAGTAGTTTTCGGTCTAGCGGGAGCGTTGGCCACGAGCAGTACTTC. It translates to CASSFRSSGSVGHEQYF. The rearrangement links TRBV19 to TRBJ2-7; 10 bases match TRBD2. Germline V gives CDR1 LNHDA, CDR2 SQIVND (reference sequence). The CDR3 totals 17 residues. V trimming: 5 bases; J trimming: 5 bases; junction bases outside the gene matches: 15.

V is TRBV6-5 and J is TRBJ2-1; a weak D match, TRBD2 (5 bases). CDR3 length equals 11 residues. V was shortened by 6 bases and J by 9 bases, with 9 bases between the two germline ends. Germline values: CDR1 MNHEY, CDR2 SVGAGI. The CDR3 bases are TGTGCCAGCAGCCACGGAGGTGAGCAGTTCTTC. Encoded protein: CASSHGGEQFF.

CDR3 sequence reads: CASRTGQGKILNTEAFF. In DNA form, the CDR3 reads TGTGCCAGCAGAACCGGACAGGGAAAAATACTGAACACTGAAGCTTTCTTT. V usage is TRBV27 and J usage is TRBJ1-1; the match to TRBD1 covers 8 bases. CDR1 is MNHEY and CDR2 is SMNVEV in the germline V gene (reference sequence). V lost 6 bases and J lost 0; bases outside the gene matches: 12. This CDR3 comprises 17 residues.

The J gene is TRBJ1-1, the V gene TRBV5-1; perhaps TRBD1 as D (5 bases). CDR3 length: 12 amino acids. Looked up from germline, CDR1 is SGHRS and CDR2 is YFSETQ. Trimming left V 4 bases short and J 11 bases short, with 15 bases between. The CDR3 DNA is TGCGCCAGCAGCCCCGGACACTATGAGGCTTTCTTT. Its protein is CASSPGHYEAFF.

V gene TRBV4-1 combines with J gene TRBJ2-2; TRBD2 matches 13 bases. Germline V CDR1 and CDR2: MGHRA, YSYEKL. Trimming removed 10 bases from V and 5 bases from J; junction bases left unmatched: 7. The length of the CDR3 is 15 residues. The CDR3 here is CATGLAGVRTGELFF. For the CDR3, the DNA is TGCGCCACCGGACTAGCGGGAGTTCGGACCGGGGAGCTGTTTTTT.